This TCR beta chain was captured by sequencing in a study of shared clonotypes between healthy human individuals. About the study: The donors, a couple of women and a few men, were aged 18 to 49.

The V end was cut by 4 bases, the J end by 2 bases, with 13 bases between. The V gene's germline CDR1 is SGHRS and CDR2 YFSETQ. The CDR3 totals 15 residues. General observations from the study: Non-shared clonotypes had lower generation probabilities than those shared by all four donors.

Into CD45RA+ naive and CD45RA-negative memory subsets, the CD4+ cells were split. Every subset had its genomic DNA shared out evenly among several immunoSEQ plates. Only in-frame clones appear in the TCRdb table, and some are missing; sequencing was by immunoSEQ multiplex PCR. The sample yields over a million clones, 75% to 80% seen once. Comment on this clone: Antigen: not known.

This sequence was found in a man between 18 and 35 years old in good health. Some clones in this sample may be carry-over from other donors' samples. The sample taken for sequencing was memory CD4+ T cells from PBMCs. Subset indicated: CD45RA-negative fraction. The rearrangement joins TRBV5-1 to TRBJ2-1; D is undetermined. The CDR3 here is CASSQERGPYNEQFF. In DNA form, the CDR3 reads TGCGCCAGCAGCCAAGAGCGCGGCCCCTACAATGAGCAGTTCTTC.